This record covers a single TCR beta chain. The target antigen is unknown. The data are from a study of shared clonotypes between healthy human individuals. Points from the study as a whole: Naive subsets usually exceeded memory subsets in estimated richness.

This CDR3 region has 15 residues. The V gene lost 5 bases and the J gene lost 2 bases, with 15 bases spanning the gap. The germline gives CDR1 MNHNS, CDR2 SASEGT. The assay was immunoSEQ multiplex PCR, and TCRdb's table has in-frame clones only and misses some. The sample carries some 100,000 clones, about 71% recorded once. V gene TRBV6-1 combines with J gene TRBJ1-2; possibly TRBD1 for D (5 bases). What was sequenced was memory CD8+ T cells sorted from blood. Subset given: CD45RO+ cells pooled with CCR7-negative TemRA cells. The sequence was collected from a woman between 25 and 40 years old in good health. DNA of the CDR3: TGTGCCAGCAGTAAGCCTCTAGACAGCAACTATGGCTACACCTTC. Its translation is CASSKPLDSNYGYTF.